One T cell receptor (beta chain) is described in this entry. Its antigen remains unidentified. A junction boundary mismatches the germline segment, possibly from a read error. A primer matching the constant region was used to make TCR beta cDNA from approximately 0.45 ug of total RNA. Construction of TCR beta libraries relied on three successive nested multiplex PCR rounds employing slightly modified ARM-PCR. Rounds one and two of PCR, each of roughly 10 cycles, were primed with TRBV1-TRBV30 forward primers and a C-beta reverse primer. TCRdb analysed the multiplex PCR reads with MiXCR anew, one entry per CDR3 protein. The table lists about 300,000 distinct CDR3 sequences, approximately 60% of them singletons. The CDR3 runs 17 residues. Germline CDR1 reads LNHDA; CDR2 reads SQIVND (reference sequence). This record belongs to a study of tumor-infiltrating lymphocytes in primary liver carcinoma. Study-level points and caveats: For tumor-adjacent and tumor-blood pairs, overlap was less than that seen for tumor region pairs. Tumors had a significantly higher top-250-clone fraction than blood (p = 0.039).

The source of the blood RNA was unsorted whole blood, and germline DNA was extracted as well. The chain combines TRBV19 with TRBJ2-1; D not certain. Source material: peripheral blood. This receptor was identified in a man aged 40-50 years with primary liver carcinoma and hepatitis B virus infection. CDR3 amino acids: CAGSIHLGLEKSNEQFF. The CDR3 bases are TGTGCCGGTAGTATTCATCTTGGGCTAGAAAAGTCCAATGAGCAGTTCTTC.